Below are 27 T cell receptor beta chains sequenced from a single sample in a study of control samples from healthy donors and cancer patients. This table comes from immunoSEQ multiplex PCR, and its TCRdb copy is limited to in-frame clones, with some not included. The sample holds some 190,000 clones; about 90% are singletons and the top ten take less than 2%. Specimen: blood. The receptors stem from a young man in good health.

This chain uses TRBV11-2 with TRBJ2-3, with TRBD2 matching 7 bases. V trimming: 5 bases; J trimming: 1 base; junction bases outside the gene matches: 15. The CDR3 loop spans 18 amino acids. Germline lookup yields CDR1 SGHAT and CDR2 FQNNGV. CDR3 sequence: CASSLAQMGGSGTDTQYF. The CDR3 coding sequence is TGTGCCAGCAGCCTAGCCCAAATGGGGGGGTCCGGCACAGATACGCAGTATTTT.

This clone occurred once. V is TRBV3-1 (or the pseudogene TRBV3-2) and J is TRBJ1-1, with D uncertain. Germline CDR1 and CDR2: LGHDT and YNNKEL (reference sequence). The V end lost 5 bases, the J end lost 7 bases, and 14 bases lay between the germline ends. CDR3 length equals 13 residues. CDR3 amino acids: CASSLVPESEAFF. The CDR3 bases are TGTGCCAGCAGCTTAGTCCCTGAAAGTGAAGCTTTCTTT.

CDR3 DNA sequence: TGCGCCAGCAGCCAGGGGGGCCGCTACGAGCAGTACTTC. Residues: CASSQGGRYEQYF. The chain joins TRBV4-1 to TRBJ2-7; D is perhaps TRBD1 or TRBD2 (6 bases each). Trimming stripped 3 bases from V and 3 bases from J, with 9 bases between. The V gene's germline CDR1 is MGHRA and CDR2 YSYEKL. The CDR3 contains 13 residues.

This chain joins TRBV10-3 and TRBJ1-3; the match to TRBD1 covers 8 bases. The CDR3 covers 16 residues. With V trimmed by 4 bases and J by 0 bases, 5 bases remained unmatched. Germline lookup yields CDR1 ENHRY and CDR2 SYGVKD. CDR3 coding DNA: TGTGCCATCAGTGGCCAGGGGGCAGGCTCTGGAAACACCATATATTTT. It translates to CAISGQGAGSGNTIYF.

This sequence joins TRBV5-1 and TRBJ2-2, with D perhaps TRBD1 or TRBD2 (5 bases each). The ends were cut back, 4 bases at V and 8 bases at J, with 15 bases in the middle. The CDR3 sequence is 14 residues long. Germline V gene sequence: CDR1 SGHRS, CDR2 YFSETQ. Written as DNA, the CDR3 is TGCGCCAGCAGCGGGGGTCGGTCCGTAGGGGAGCTGTTTTTT. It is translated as CASSGGRSVGELFF.

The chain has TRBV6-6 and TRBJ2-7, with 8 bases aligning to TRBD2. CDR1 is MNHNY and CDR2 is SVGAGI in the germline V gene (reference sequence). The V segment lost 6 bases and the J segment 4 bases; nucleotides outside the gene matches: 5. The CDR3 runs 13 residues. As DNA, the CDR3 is TGTGCCAGCAGAAGACTAGCGCAATACGAGCAGTACTTC. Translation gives CASRRLAQYEQYF.

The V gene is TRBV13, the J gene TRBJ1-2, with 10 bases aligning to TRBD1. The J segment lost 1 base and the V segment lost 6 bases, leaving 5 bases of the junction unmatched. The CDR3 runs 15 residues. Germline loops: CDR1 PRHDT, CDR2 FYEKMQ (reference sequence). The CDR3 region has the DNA TGTGCCAGCAGGATTGGACAGGGGGGTAACTATGGCTACACCTTC. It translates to CASRIGQGGNYGYTF.

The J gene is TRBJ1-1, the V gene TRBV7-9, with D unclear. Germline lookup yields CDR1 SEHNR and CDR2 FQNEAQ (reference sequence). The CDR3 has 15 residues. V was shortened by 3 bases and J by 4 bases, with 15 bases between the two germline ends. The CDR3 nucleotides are TGTGCCAGCAGCTTCTCGCGAGGCACCGGCACTGAAGCTTTCTTT. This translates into CASSFSRGTGTEAFF.

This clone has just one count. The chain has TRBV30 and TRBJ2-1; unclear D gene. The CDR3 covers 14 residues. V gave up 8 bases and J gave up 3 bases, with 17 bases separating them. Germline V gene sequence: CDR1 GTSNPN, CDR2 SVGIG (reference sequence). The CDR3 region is CAGSVNPSYNEQFF. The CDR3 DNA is TGTGCCGGGTCCGTAAACCCGAGCTACAATGAGCAGTTCTTC.

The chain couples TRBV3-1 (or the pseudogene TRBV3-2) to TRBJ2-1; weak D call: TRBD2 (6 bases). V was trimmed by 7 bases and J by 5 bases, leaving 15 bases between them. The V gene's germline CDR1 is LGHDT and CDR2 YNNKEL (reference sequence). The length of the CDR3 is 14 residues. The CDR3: CASTDEAGHNEQFF. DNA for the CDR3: TGTGCCAGCACCGACGAGGCGGGGCACAATGAGCAGTTCTTC.

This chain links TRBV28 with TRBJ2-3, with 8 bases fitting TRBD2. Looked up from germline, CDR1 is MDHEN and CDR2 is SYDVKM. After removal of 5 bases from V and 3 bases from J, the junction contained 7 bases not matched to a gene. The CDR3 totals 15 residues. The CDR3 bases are TGTGCCAGCAGTCAATCCGGGGGGGGTACAGATACGCAGTATTTT. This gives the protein CASSQSGGGTDTQYF.

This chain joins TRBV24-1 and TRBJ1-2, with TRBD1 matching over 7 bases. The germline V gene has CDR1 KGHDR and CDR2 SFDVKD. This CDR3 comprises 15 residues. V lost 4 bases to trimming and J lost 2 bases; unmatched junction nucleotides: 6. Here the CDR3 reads CATSDPSGGNYGYTF. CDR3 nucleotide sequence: TGTGCCACCAGTGACCCCTCAGGGGGAAACTATGGCTACACCTTC.

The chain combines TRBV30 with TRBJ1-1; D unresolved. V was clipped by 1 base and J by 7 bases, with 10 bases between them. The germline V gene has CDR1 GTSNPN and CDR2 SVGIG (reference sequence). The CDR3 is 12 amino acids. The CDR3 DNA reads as TGTGCCTGGAGTGCCCAGACACGTGAAGCTTTCTTT. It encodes CAWSAQTREAFF.

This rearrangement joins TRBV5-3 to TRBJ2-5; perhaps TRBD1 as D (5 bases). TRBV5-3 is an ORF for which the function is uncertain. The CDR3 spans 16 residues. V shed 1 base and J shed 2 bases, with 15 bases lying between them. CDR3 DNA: TGTGCCAGAAGCTTGAACAGGAAGGGTGGTCAAGAGACCCAGTACTTC. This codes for CARSLNRKGGQETQYF.

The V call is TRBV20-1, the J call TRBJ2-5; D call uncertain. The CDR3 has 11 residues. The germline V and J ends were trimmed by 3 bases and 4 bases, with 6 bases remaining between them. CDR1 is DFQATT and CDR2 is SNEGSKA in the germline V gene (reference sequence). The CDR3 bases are TGCAGTGCTAGTGGTCGAGAGACCCAGTACTTC. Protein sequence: CSASGRETQYF.

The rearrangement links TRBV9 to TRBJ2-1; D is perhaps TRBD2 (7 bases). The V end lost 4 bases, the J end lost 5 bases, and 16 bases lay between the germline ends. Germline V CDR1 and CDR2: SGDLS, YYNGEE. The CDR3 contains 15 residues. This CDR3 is CASSPTGGLHNEQFF. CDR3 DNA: TGTGCCAGCAGCCCGACGGGGGGCTTGCACAATGAGCAGTTCTTC. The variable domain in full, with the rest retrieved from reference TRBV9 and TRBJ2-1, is DSGVTQTPKHLITATGQRVTLRCSPRSGDLSVYWYQQSLDQGLQFLIQYYNGEERAKGNILERFSAQQFPDLHSELNLSSLELGDSALYFCASSPTGGLHNEQFFGPGTRLTVL.

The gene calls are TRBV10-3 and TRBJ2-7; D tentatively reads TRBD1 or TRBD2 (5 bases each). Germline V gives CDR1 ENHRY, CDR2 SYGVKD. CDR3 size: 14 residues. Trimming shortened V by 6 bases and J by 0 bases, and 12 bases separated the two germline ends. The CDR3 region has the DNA TGTGCCATCAGGAAGGGACCGAGCTCCTACGAGCAGTACTTC. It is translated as CAIRKGPSSYEQYF.

CDR3 DNA: TGTGCCGGAATCACCGGGACAGGGTACTCTGGAAACACCATATATTTT. Its translation: CAGITGTGYSGNTIYF. The V and J genes are TRBV7-9 and TRBJ1-3, with 9 bases lining up with TRBD1. V shed 11 bases, J shed 0 bases, and the junction held 11 bases outside the gene matches. Germline CDR1 SEHNR, CDR2 FQNEAQ (reference sequence). The CDR3 runs to 16 residues.

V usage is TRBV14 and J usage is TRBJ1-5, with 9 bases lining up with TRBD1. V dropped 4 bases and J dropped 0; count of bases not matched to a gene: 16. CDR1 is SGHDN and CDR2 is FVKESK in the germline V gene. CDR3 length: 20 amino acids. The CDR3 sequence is CASSPPSIQGAFYSNQPQHF. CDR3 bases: TGTGCCAGCAGCCCCCCATCTATACAGGGGGCCTTTTATAGCAATCAGCCCCAGCATTTT.

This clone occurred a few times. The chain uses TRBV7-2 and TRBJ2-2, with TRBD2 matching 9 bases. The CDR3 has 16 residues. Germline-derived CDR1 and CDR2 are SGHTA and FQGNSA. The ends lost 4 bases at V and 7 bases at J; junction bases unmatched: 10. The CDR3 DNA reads TGTGCCAGCAGCTCCTCCGGCGGGGGGGCGGTCGGGGAGCTGTTTTTT. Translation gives CASSSSGGGAVGELFF.

The CDR3 DNA follows: TGTGCCTGGAGTAAAACGGACAGCGGATACTATGGCTACACCTTC. Encoded protein: CAWSKTDSGYYGYTF. This chain links TRBV30 with TRBJ1-2, with a possible D match to TRBD1 (6 bases). This CDR3 has 15 residues. Germline V gene sequence: CDR1 GTSNPN, CDR2 SVGIG (reference sequence). V was shortened by 2 bases and J by 3 bases, with 16 bases between the two germline ends.

In DNA, the CDR3 is TGTGCCAGCAGCTTCAAGGTGGACACTGAAGCTTTCTTT. This translates into CASSFKVDTEAFF. The V call is TRBV7-3, the J call TRBJ1-1; D is ambiguous. V was clipped by 3 bases and J by 3 bases, with 8 bases between them. Germline-derived CDR1 and CDR2 are SGHTA and FQGTGA. The CDR3 extends over 13 amino acids.

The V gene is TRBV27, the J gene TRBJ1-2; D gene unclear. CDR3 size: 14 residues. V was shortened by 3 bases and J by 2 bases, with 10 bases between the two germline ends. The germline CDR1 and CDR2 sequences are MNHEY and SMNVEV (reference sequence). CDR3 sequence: CASSLAAANYGYTF. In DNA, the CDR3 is TGTGCCAGCAGTTTGGCAGCAGCCAACTATGGCTACACCTTC.

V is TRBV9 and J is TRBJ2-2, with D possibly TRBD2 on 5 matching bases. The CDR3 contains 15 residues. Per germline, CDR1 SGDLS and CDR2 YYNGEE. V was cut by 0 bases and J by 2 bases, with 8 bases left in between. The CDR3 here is CASSVAGVNTGELFF. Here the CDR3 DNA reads TGTGCCAGCAGCGTAGCCGGGGTTAACACCGGGGAGCTGTTTTTT.

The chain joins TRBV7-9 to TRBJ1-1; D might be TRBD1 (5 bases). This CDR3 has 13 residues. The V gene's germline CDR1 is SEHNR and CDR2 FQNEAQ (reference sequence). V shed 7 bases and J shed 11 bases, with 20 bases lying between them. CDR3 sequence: CASTPSYGAWAFF. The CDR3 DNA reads TGTGCCAGCACTCCGAGTTATGGGGCGTGGGCTTTCTTT.

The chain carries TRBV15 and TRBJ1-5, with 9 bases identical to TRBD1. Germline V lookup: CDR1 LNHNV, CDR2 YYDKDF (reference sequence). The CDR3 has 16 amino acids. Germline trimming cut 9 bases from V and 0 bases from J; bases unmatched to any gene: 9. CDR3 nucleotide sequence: TGTGCCACAAGGACAGGGGCGGGTTATAGCAATCAGCCCCAGCATTTT. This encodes CATRTGAGYSNQPQHF.

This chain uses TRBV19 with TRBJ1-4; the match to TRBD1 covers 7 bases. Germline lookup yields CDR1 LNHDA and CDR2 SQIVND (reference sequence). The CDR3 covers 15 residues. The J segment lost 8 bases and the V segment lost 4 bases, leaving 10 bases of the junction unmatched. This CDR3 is CASSKPGTEGEKLFF. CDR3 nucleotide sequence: TGTGCCAGTAGTAAGCCGGGGACAGAAGGAGAAAAACTGTTTTTT.